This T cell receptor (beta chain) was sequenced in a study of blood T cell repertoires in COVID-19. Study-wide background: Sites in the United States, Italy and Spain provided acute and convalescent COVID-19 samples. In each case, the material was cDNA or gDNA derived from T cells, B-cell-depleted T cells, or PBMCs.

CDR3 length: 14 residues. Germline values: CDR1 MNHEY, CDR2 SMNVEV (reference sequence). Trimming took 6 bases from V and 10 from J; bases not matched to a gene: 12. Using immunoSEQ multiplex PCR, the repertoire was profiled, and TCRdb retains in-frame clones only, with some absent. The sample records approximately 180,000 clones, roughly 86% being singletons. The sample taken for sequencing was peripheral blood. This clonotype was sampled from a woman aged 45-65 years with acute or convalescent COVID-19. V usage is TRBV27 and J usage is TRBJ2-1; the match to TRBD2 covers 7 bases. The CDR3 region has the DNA TGTGCCAGCAGCTCTAGCGGTCCTTGGGTCGAGCAGTTCTTC. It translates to CASSSSGPWVEQFF.